This TCR beta chain is drawn from a study of early T cells in non-severe SARS-CoV-2 infection. The germline V gene encodes CDR1 SGHTA and CDR2 FQGNSA. Trimming removed 5 bases at V and 2 bases at J, with 9 bases between. The length of the CDR3 is 13 residues. A single record per CDR3 protein comes from TCRdb applying MiXCR to the 5' RACE reads. The sample consists of over 30,000 distinct CDR3 sequences, roughly 8% of them appearing once. The receptor was isolated from an adult who was a healthcare worker with PCR-confirmed SARS-CoV-2 infection or an uninfected control (not recorded which). This sample comprised whole blood, obtained at baseline. The chain employs TRBV7-2 and TRBJ1-2; unclear D gene. CDR3 loop: CASSAFSNYGYTF. CDR3 bases: TGTGCCAGCAGCGCTTTCTCCAACTATGGCTACACCTTC.